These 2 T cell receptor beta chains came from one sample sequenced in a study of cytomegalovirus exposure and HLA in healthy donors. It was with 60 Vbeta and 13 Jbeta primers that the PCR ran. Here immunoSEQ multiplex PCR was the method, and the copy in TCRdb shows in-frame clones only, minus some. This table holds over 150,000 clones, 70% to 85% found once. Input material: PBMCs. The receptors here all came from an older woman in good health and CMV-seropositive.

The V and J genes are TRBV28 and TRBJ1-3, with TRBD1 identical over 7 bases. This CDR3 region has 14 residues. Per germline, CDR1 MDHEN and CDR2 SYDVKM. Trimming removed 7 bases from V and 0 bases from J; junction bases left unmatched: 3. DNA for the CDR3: TGTGCCAGCATAGACAGGGACTCTGGAAACACCATATATTTT. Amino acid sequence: CASIDRDSGNTIYF.

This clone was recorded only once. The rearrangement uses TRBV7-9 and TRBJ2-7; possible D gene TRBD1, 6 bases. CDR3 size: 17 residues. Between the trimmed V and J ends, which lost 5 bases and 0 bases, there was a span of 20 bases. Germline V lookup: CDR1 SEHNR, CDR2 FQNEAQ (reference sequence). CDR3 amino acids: CASSPRPDSPSSYEQYF. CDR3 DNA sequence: TGTGCCAGCAGCCCCCGCCCGGACAGTCCCAGCTCCTACGAGCAGTACTTC.